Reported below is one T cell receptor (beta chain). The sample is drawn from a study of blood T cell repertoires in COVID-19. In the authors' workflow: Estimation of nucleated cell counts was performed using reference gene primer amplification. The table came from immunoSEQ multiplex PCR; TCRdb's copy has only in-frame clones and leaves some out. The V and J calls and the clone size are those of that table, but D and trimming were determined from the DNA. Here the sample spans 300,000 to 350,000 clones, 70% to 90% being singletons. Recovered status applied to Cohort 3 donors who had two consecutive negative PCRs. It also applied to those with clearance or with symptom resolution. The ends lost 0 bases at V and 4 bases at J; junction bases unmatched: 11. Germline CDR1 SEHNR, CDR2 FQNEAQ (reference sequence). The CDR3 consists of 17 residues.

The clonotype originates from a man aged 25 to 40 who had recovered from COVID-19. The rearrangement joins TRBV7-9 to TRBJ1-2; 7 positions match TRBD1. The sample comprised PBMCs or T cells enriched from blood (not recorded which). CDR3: CASSLAPLTGLVYGYTF. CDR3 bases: TGTGCCAGCAGCTTAGCTCCCCTGACAGGGTTGGTCTATGGCTACACCTTC. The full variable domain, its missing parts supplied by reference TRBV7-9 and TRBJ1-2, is DTGVSQNPRHKITKRGQNVTFRCDPISEHNRLYWYRQTLGQGPEFLTYFQNEAQLEKSRLLSDRFSAERPKGSFSTLEIQRTEQGDSAMYLCASSLAPLTGLVYGYTFGSGTRLTVV.